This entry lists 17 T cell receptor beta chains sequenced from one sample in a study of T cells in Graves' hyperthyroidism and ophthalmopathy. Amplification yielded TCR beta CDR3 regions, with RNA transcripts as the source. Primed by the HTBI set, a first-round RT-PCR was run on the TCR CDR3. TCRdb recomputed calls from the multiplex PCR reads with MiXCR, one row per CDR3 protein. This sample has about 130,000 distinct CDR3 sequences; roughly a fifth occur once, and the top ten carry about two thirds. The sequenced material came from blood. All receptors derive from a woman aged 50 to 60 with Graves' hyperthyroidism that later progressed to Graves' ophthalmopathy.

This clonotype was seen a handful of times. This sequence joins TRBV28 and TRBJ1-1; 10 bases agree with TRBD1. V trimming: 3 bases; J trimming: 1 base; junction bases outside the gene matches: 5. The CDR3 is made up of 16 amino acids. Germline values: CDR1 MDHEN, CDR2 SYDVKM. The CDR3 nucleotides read TGTGCCAGCAGTTTGTTCGGACAGGGGGGGAACACTGAAGCTTTCTTT. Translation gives CASSLFGQGGNTEAFF. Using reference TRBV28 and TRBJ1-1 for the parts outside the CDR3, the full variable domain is DVKVTQSSRYLVKRTGEKVFLECVQDMDHENMFWYRQDPGLGLRLIYFSYDVKMKEKGDIPEGYSVSREKKERFSLILESASTNQTSMYLCASSLFGQGGNTEAFFGQGTRLTVV.

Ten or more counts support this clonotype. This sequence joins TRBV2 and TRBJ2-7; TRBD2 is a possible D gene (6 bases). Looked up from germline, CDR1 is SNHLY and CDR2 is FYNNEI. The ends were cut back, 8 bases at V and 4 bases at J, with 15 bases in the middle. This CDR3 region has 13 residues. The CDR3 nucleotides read TGTGCCAGCGGACGGGAGTCCCTTTACGAGCAGTACTTC. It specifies CASGRESLYEQYF.

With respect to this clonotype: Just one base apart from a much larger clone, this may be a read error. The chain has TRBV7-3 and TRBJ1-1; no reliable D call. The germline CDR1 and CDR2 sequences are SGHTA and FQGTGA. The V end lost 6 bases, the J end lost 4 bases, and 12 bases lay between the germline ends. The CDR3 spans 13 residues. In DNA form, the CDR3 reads TGTGCCAGCAGGGACGGGGAGGGCACTGAAGCTTTCTTT. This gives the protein CASRDGEGTEAFF. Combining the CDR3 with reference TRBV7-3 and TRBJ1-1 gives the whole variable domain GAGVSQTPSNKVTEKGKYVELRCDPISGHTALYWYRQSLGQGPEFLIYFQGTGAADDSGLPNDRFFAVRPEGSVSTLKIQRTERGDSAVYLCASRDGEGTEAFFGQGTRLTVV.

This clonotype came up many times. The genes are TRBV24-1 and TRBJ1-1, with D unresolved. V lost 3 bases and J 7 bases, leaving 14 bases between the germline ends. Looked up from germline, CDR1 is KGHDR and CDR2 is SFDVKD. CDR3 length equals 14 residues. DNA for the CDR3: TGTGCCACCAGTGATCCCAGGAGGACCGATGAAGCTTTCTTT. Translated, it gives CATSDPRRTDEAFF.

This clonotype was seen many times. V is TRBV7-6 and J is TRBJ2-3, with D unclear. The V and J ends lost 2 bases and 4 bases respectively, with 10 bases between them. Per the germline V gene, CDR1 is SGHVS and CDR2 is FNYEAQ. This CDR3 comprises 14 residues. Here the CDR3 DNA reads TGTGCCAGCAGCTTAAGCCCAGAGCCAGATACGCAGTATTTT. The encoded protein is CASSLSPEPDTQYF.

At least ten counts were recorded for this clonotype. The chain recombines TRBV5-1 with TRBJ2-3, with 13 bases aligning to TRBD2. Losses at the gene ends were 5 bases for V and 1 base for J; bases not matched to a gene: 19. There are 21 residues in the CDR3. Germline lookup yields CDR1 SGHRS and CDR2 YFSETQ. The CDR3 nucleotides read TGCGCCAGCAGTTCGACACGACTAGCGGGAGGATCCTCTAGGGGCACAGATACGCAGTATTTT. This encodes CASSSTRLAGGSSRGTDTQYF. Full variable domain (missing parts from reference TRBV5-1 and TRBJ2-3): KAGVTQTPRYLIKTRGQQVTLSCSPISGHRSVSWYQQTPGQGLQFLFEYFSETQRNKGNFPGRFSGRQFSNSRSEMNVSTLELGDSALYLCASSSTRLAGGSSRGTDTQYFGPGTRLTVL.

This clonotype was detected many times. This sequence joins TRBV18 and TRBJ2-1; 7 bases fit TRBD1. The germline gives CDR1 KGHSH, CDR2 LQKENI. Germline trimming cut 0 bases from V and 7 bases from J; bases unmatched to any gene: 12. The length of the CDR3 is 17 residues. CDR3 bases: TGTGCCAGCTCACCACCGACGCCGAGGGACAGACAGAATGAGCAGTTCTTC. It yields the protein CASSPPTPRDRQNEQFF.

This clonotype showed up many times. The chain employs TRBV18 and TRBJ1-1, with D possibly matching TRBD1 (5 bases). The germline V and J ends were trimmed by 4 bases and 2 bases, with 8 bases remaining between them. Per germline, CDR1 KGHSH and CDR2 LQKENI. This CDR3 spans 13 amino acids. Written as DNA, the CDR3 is TGTGCCAGCTCACTACAGGAAAACACTGAAGCTTTCTTT. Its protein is CASSLQENTEAFF.

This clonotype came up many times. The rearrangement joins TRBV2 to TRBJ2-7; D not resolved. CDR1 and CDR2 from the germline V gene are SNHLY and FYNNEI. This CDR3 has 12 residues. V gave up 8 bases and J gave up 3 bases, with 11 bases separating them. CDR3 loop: CASSRYNYEQYF. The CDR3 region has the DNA TGTGCCAGCTCACGGTACAACTACGAGCAGTACTTC. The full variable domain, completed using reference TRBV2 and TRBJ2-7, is EPEVTQTPSHQVTQMGQEVILRCVPISNHLYFYWYRQILGQKVEFLVSFYNNEISEKSEIFDDQFSVERPDGSNFTLKIRSTKLEDSAMYFCASSRYNYEQYFGPGTRLTVT.

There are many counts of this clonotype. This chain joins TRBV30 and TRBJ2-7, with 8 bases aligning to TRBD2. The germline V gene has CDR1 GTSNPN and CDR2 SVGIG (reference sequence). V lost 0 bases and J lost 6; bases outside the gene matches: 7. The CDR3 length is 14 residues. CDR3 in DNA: TGTGCCTGGAGTGTACTAGCGGCAGCGGCCGAGCAGTACTTC. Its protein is CAWSVLAAAAEQYF.

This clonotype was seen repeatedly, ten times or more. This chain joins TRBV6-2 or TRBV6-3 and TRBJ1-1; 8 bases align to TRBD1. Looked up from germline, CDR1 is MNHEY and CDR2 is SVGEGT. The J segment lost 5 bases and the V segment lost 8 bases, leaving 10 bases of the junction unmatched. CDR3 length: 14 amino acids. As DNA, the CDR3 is TGTGCCAGCGAAAGACAGGGGCTCCAGACTGAAGCTTTCTTT. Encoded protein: CASERQGLQTEAFF.

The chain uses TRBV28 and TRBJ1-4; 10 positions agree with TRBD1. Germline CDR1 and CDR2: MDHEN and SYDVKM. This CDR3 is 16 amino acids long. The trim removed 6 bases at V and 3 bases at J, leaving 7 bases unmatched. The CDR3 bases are TGTGCCAGCAGCCTAGGGACAGGGGTTTCTAATGAAAAACTGTTTTTT. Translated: CASSLGTGVSNEKLFF.

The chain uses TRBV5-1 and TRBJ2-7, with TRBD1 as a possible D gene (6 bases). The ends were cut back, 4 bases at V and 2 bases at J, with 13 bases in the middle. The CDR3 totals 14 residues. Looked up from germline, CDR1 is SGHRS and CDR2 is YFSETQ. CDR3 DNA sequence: TGCGCCAGCAGCAAGACACAGGGCCCCTACGAGCAGTACTTC. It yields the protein CASSKTQGPYEQYF.

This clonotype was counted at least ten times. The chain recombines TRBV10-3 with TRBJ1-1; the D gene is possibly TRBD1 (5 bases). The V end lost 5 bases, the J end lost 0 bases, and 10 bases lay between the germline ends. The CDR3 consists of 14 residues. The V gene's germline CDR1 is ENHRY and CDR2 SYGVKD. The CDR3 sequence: CAISPGQMNTEAFF. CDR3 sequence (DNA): TGTGCCATCAGTCCTGGACAAATGAACACTGAAGCTTTCTTT.

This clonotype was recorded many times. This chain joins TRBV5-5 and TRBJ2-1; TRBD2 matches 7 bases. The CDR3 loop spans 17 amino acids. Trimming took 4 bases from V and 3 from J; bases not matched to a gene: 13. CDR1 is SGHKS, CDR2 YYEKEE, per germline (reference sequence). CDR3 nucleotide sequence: TGTGCCAGCAGCCGCCAGAGCGGGACGGGGAACTACAATGAGCAGTTCTTC. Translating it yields CASSRQSGTGNYNEQFF.

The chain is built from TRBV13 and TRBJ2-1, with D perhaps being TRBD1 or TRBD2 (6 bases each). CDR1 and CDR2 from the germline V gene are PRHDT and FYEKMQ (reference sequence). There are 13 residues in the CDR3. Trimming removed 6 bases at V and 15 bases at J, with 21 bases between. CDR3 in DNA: TGTGCCAGCAGTTCAGCCGGGGGCCCCTGGGTGTTCTTC. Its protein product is CASSSAGGPWVFF. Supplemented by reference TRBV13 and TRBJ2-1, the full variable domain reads AAGVIQSPRHLIKEKRETATLKCYPIPRHDTVYWYQQGPGQDPQFLISFYEKMQSDKGSIPDRFSAQQFSDYHSELNMSSLELGDSALYFCASSSAGGPWVFFGPGTRLTVL.

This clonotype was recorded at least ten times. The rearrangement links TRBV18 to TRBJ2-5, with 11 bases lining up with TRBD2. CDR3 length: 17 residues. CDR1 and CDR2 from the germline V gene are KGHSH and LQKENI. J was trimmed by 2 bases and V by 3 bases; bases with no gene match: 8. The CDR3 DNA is TGTGCCAGCTCACCCTGGGCGGCTAGCGGGAGGCAAGAGACCCAGTACTTC. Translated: CASSPWAASGRQETQYF.